This is a list of T cell receptor beta chains from one sample in a study of T cells after yellow fever vaccination. TCRdb processed the 5' RACE reads anew with MiXCR; each CDR3 protein has one entry. This sample has some 560,000 distinct CDR3 sequences, with roughly 19% found just once. The material sequenced was PBMCs, taken 15 days after the yellow fever booster vaccination. All receptors derive from a man younger than 40 who received the YFV17D yellow fever vaccine. The CDR3 runs from the conserved cysteine through the conserved F or W. A D gene is named only where the DNA matches it firmly. Clone size, where shown, is once, few, many, or a class for clones that have expanded.

CDR3aa	CDR3nt	j_gene	d_gene	abundance	v_gene
CASGRVGRTDTQYF	TGCGCCAGCGGAAGAGTGGGGCGCACAGATACGCAGTATTTT	TRBJ2-3	NA	NA	TRBV5-1
CASSSSTRNYYEQYF	TGTGCCAGTAGTTCCTCAACACGTAACTACTACGAGCAGTACTTC	TRBJ2-7	NA	few	TRBV19
CASTLSDADTQYF	TGCGCCAGCACCCTCTCCGACGCAGATACGCAGTATTTT	TRBJ2-3	NA	few	TRBV5-1
CASTPPSFNEQFF	TGTGCCAGCACCCCTCCTAGTTTCAATGAGCAGTTCTTC	TRBJ2-1	NA	NA	TRBV7-2
CASRTGTRYNEQFF	TGTGCCAGCAGAACCGGGACTAGGTACAATGAGCAGTTCTTC	TRBJ2-1	TRBD2	NA	TRBV28
CASSLHRATNEKLFF	TGTGCCAGCAGCTTGCACAGGGCAACTAATGAAAAACTGTTTTTT	TRBJ1-4	NA	NA	TRBV7-2
CASSSPGGGGAYGYTF	TGTGCCAGCAGTTCCCCCGGCGGGGGGGGGGCCTATGGCTACACCTTC	TRBJ1-2	NA	NA	TRBV12-3/TRBV12-4
CSARPRTGDFEQFF	TGCAGTGCTAGACCTCGGACAGGGGATTTCGAGCAGTTCTTC	TRBJ2-1	TRBD1	many	TRBV20-1
CATRGLATDTGELFF	TGTGCCACCCGGGGACTAGCGACGGACACCGGGGAGCTGTTTTTT	TRBJ2-2	TRBD2	NA	TRBV24-1
CASSQEVTSGKETQYF	TGTGCCAGCAGCCAAGAGGTTACTAGCGGGAAAGAGACCCAGTACTTC	TRBJ2-5	TRBD2	few	TRBV3-1
CASTWAGEQFF	TGTGCCAGCACTTGGGCAGGAGAGCAGTTCTTC	TRBJ2-1	NA	NA	TRBV7-9
CASSQDDHRGYEQYF	TGCGCCAGCAGCCAAGATGATCACAGGGGCTACGAGCAGTACTTC	TRBJ2-7	TRBD1	NA	TRBV4-3
CSVEDQLRQGPYNEQFF	TGCAGCGTTGAAGATCAGCTGAGGCAGGGACCCTACAATGAGCAGTTCTTC	TRBJ2-1	NA	NA	TRBV29-1
CSVGFSGDRNQPQHF	TGCAGCGTTGGATTTTCTGGGGACAGAAATCAGCCCCAGCATTTT	TRBJ1-5	TRBD1	few	TRBV29-1
CSAYRDRSYEQYF	TGCAGTGCTTACCGGGACAGAAGCTACGAGCAGTACTTC	TRBJ2-7	TRBD1	few	TRBV20-1
CSAKVLGQQETQYF	TGCAGTGCGAAGGTTCTGGGACAACAAGAGACCCAGTACTTC	TRBJ2-5	NA	NA	TRBV20-1
CASSLWFGEGSYEQYF	TGTGCCAGCAGTTTATGGTTCGGGGAAGGCTCCTACGAGCAGTACTTC	TRBJ2-7	NA	few	TRBV28
CASRREGGYGYTF	TGTGCCAGCAGGCGGGAAGGCGGCTATGGCTACACCTTC	TRBJ1-2	NA	NA	TRBV5-5
CSRPGGVGNTEAFF	TGCAGTCGACCGGGGGGGGTCGGGAACACTGAAGCTTTCTTT	TRBJ1-1	NA	NA	TRBV20-1
CASSLGETRNKPQHF	TGTGCCAGCAGCTTAGGTGAGACAAGGAATAAGCCCCAGCATTTT	TRBJ1-5	NA	NA	TRBV7-9
CSVVSGDTGELFF	TGCAGCGTTGTGAGCGGTGACACCGGGGAGCTGTTTTTT	TRBJ2-2	NA	NA	TRBV29-1
CASQWGGEGTEAFF	TGCGCCAGCCAGTGGGGGGGCGAGGGCACTGAAGCTTTCTTT	TRBJ1-1	NA	NA	TRBV5-1